These T cell receptor beta chains were read from a single sample in a study of T cell responses to AZD1222 COVID-19 vaccine. Profiling relied on immunoSEQ multiplex PCR, and the TCRdb table lists in-frame clones only, not all of them. The sample includes roughly 26,000 clones, about 90% of them seen just once. The sample here was peripheral blood, taken 28 days after the second AZD1222 dose. All receptors come from an adult who received the AZD1222 COVID-19 vaccine. CDR3s include the opening cysteine and the closing phenylalanine or tryptophan. Clone size is not always given. Where it is, it says once, few, many or a class for expanded clones.

j_call clone_size v_call cdr3_aa
TRBJ1-4 - TRBV4-1 CASSQDGTDVATNEKLFF
TRBJ1-2 once TRBV20-1 CSAPPDYGYTF
TRBJ1-1 - TRBV7-8 CASSNPRGAEAFF
TRBJ2-7 once TRBV4-3 CASSQFGSNEQYF
TRBJ2-6 - TRBV5-1 CASSIQGAGANVLTF
TRBJ1-2 - TRBV10-1 CASSPGQGDITF
TRBJ2-7 once TRBV6-5 CASSYPRTGGVEQYF
TRBJ2-3 - TRBV5-6 CASSLNTDTQYF
TRBJ1-2 - TRBV5-4 CASSLVPNYGYTF
TRBJ2-5 - TRBV10-2 CASFTTDQETQYF
TRBJ2-7 - TRBV7-2 CASSLVGGGTGPAYEQYF
TRBJ2-2 - TRBV11-2 CASSLDQRGTNTGELFF
TRBJ1-1 - TRBV19 CASSLGLSAEAFF
TRBJ1-5 - TRBV28 CASFPNSNQPQHF
TRBJ2-1 - TRBV2 CASSTGTINNEQFF
TRBJ1-1 - TRBV18 CASSPPNGMNTEAFF
TRBJ1-6 once TRBV12-3/TRBV12-4 CASSSYSNSPLHF
TRBJ1-2 - TRBV27 CASSAGDGNNYGYTF
TRBJ1-4 once TRBV18 CASSPPAFLVPTNEKLFF
TRBJ2-5 - TRBV11-2 CASSLEDRGAREGETQYF
TRBJ2-7 - TRBV5-5 CASSLGTGGPYEQYF
TRBJ2-2 - TRBV29-1 CSVVAGTNTGELFF